The next 14 T cell receptor beta chains were all read from a single sample in a study of T cell responses to AZD1222 COVID-19 vaccine. Assay: immunoSEQ multiplex PCR; the TCRdb copy retains only in-frame clones and omits some. The table lists approximately 82,000 clones, more than 90% of them singletons. The material sequenced was peripheral blood, taken on day 0 of AZD1222 vaccination. The receptors stem from an adult in good health.

The J gene is TRBJ2-3, the V gene TRBV6-2 or TRBV6-3; the D is unclear. Trimming took 4 bases from V and 0 from J, leaving 8 bases between them. Germline CDR1 reads MNHEY; CDR2 reads SVGEGT. The length of the CDR3 is 14 residues. As DNA, the CDR3 is TGTGCCAGCAGTTCCACCTCTAGCACAGATACGCAGTATTTT. Amino acids: CASSSTSSTDTQYF.

The chain couples TRBV12-3 or TRBV12-4 to TRBJ2-1; D is uncertain. V lost 5 bases, J lost 9 bases, and 11 bases lay in between. There are 12 residues in the CDR3. This CDR3 is CASSQDKGEQFF. As DNA, the CDR3 is TGTGCCAGCAGTCAAGACAAGGGTGAGCAGTTCTTC.

The V gene is TRBV7-2, the J gene TRBJ1-1; 10 positions agree with TRBD1. Germline trimming cut 5 bases from V and 4 bases from J; bases unmatched to any gene: 7. CDR1 is SGHTA and CDR2 is FQGNSA in the germline V gene. The CDR3 length is 15 residues. CDR3: CASSLRQGASTEAFF. CDR3 in DNA: TGTGCCAGCAGCCTCCGACAGGGGGCGAGCACTGAAGCTTTCTTT.

Only a few counts were recorded for this clone. The genes are TRBV13 and TRBJ2-2; possibly TRBD1 for D (5 bases). Trimming took off 1 base at V and 4 bases at J, with 10 bases between the two ends. The CDR3 runs 15 residues. Germline V gene lookup returns CDR1 PRHDT and CDR2 FYEKMQ (reference sequence). Here the CDR3 DNA reads TGTGCCAGCAGCTTAGTGGGGCTCGGCACCGGGGAGCTGTTTTTT. Translated, it gives CASSLVGLGTGELFF.

This clone was seen a single time. The J gene is TRBJ1-1, the V gene TRBV2; D ambiguous. The CDR3 spans 16 residues. The germline V gene has CDR1 SNHLY and CDR2 FYNNEI. V was pared by 0 bases and J by 0 bases, with 11 bases between. CDR3: CASSEAQSSMNTEAFF. The CDR3 DNA is TGTGCCAGCAGTGAAGCGCAGTCCAGCATGAACACTGAAGCTTTCTTT.

The chain employs TRBV15 and TRBJ1-4; TRBD1 aligns across 9 bases. CDR3 length: 16 amino acids. Unmatched junction bases numbered 2, after V lost 2 bases and J lost 1 base. Per germline, CDR1 LNHNV and CDR2 YYDKDF (reference sequence). DNA for the CDR3: TGTGCCACCAGCAGAACAGGGGGCGGAACTAATGAAAAACTGTTTTTT. Its translation is CATSRTGGGTNEKLFF.

A single count supports this clone. The chain links TRBV6-5 to TRBJ2-1; D remains ambiguous. Germline V gives CDR1 MNHEY, CDR2 SVGAGI. This CDR3 comprises 15 residues. The V and J ends lost 0 bases and 0 bases respectively, with 6 bases between them. CDR3 loop: CASSYSQSSYNEQFF. The CDR3 coding sequence is TGTGCCAGCAGTTACTCCCAAAGCTCCTACAATGAGCAGTTCTTC.

This chain uses TRBV29-1 with TRBJ1-1; 7 positions match TRBD1. V dropped 3 bases and J dropped 6; count of bases not matched to a gene: 10. The CDR3 length is 14 residues. CDR1 is SQVTM and CDR2 is ANQGSEA in the germline V gene. In nucleotides, the CDR3 is TGCAGCGTTGATTTGGGCAGGGGGATTCCTGAAGCTTTCTTT. Translation gives CSVDLGRGIPEAFF.

The V call is TRBV2, the J call TRBJ1-1; TRBD1 is a possible D gene (5 bases). Trimming took off 2 bases at V and 5 bases at J, with 12 bases between the two ends. In germline, CDR1 is SNHLY, CDR2 FYNNEI. The CDR3 runs 14 residues. This chain's CDR3 is CASSELGVGTEAFF. The CDR3, as DNA: TGTGCCAGCAGTGAATTAGGGGTTGGGACTGAAGCTTTCTTT. Using reference TRBV2 and TRBJ1-1 for the parts outside the CDR3, the full variable domain is EPEVTQTPSHQVTQMGQEVILRCVPISNHLYFYWYRQILGQKVEFLVSFYNNEISEKSEIFDDQFSVERPDGSNFTLKIRSTKLEDSAMYFCASSELGVGTEAFFGQGTRLTVV.

The table lists this clone with a few counts. A junction boundary mismatches the germline segment, possibly from a read error. The rearrangement joins TRBV7-7 to TRBJ2-2, with TRBD1 matching over 8 bases. Germline CDR1 SSHAT, CDR2 FNYEAQ (reference sequence). CDR3 length equals 16 residues. The CDR3 sequence is CASSPTQGASTGELFF. In DNA form, the CDR3 reads TGTGCTAGCAGCCCAACTCAGGGGGCAAGTACCGGGGAGCTGTTTTTT.

The chain recombines TRBV6-6 with TRBJ1-6, with no clear D. Germline V gene sequence: CDR1 MNHNY, CDR2 SVGAGI (reference sequence). The CDR3 length is 14 residues. V lost 5 bases and J 9 bases, leaving 14 bases between the germline ends. CDR3 loop: CASSLTGSGSPLHF. The CDR3 nucleotides read TGTGCCAGCAGTCTCACTGGATCTGGTTCACCCCTCCACTTT.

The chain uses TRBV28 and TRBJ1-5, with no clear D. Germline V gene data show CDR1 as MDHEN and CDR2 as SYDVKM. V lost 1 base to trimming and J lost 0 bases, with 13 bases between them. There are 17 residues in the CDR3. This CDR3 is CASSLSGSEISNQPQHF. DNA of the CDR3: TGTGCCAGCAGTTTATCAGGTAGCGAAATTAGCAATCAGCCCCAGCATTTT.

CDR3 in DNA: TGTGCCAGCAGCTTAGGGGCGCGGTCCTACGAGCAGTACTTC. Protein: CASSLGARSYEQYF. The genes are TRBV11-2 and TRBJ2-7; D call uncertain. The V end lost 1 base, the J end lost 1 base, and 8 bases lay between the germline ends. CDR1 SGHAT and CDR2 FQNNGV come from the germline V gene. The CDR3 length is 14 residues.

This clone showed up just once. The chain has TRBV18 and TRBJ1-3, with D maybe TRBD1 (6 bases). The CDR3 sequence is 15 residues long. Germline-derived CDR1 and CDR2 are KGHSH and LQKENI. Deletions cut 5 bases from V and 0 bases from J, with 11 bases between. In nucleotides, the CDR3 is TGTGCCAGCTCAATCGACAGGAACTCTGGAAACACCATATATTTT. It codes for CASSIDRNSGNTIYF.